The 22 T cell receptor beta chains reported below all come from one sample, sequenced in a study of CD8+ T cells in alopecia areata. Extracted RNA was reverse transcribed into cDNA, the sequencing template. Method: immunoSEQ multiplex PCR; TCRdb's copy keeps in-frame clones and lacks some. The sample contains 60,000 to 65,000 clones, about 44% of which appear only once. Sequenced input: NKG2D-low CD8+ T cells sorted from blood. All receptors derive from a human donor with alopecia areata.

The CDR3 bases are TGTGCCAGCAGCTCAGGAATTAGTGTCTACAATGAGCAGTTCTTC. It translates to CASSSGISVYNEQFF. The chain links TRBV9 to TRBJ2-1, with D uncertain. CDR3 size: 15 residues. Trimming stripped 4 bases from V and 3 bases from J, with 14 bases between. The germline V gene has CDR1 SGDLS and CDR2 YYNGEE.

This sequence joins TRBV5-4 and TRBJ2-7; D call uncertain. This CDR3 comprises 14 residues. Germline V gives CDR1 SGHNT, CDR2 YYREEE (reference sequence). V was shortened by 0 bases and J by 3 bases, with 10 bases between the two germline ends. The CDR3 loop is CASSLGVSGYEQYF. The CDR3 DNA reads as TGTGCCAGCAGCTTGGGGGTCAGTGGCTACGAGCAGTACTTC. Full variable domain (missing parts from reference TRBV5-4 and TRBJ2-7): ETGVTQSPTHLIKTRGQQVTLRCSSQSGHNTVSWYQQALGQGPQFIFQYYREEENGRGNFPPRFSGLQFPNYSSELNVNALELDDSALYLCASSLGVSGYEQYFGPGTRLTVT.

CDR3 nucleotide sequence: TGTGCCAGCAGGGCTCTAGCGGGGGCTCGGAATGAGCAGTTCTTC. As protein: CASRALAGARNEQFF. J is TRBJ2-1 and V is TRBV7-8; 10 bases align to TRBD2. CDR1 is SGHVS and CDR2 is FQNEAQ in the germline V gene. This CDR3 is built from 15 residues. J lost 7 bases, V lost 6 bases, and 9 bases had no gene match.

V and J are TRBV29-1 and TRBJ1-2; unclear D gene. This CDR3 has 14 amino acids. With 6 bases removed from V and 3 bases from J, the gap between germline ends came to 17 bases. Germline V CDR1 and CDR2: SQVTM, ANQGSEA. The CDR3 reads CSVPGSPKHYGYTF. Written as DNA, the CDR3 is TGCAGCGTCCCTGGCTCCCCAAAGCACTATGGCTACACCTTC.

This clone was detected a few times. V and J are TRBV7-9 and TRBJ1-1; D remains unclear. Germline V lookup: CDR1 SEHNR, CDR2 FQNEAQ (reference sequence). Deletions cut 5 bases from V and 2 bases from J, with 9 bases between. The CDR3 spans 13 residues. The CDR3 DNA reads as TGTGCCAGCAGCCCAAACGCTAACACTGAAGCTTTCTTT. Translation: CASSPNANTEAFF.

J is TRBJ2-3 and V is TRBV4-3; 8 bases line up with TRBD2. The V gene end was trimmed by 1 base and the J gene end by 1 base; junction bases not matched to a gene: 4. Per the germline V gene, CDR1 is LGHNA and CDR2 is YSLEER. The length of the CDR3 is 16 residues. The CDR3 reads CASSQGQAGGTDTQYF. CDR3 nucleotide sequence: TGCGCCAGCAGCCAAGGTCAAGCGGGGGGCACAGATACGCAGTATTTT.

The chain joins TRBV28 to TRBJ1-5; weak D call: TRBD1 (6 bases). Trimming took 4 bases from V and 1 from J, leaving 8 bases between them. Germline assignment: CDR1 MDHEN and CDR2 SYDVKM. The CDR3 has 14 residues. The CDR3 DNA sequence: TGTGCCAGCAGTTATGACAGGAGCAATCAGCCCCAGCATTTT. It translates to CASSYDRSNQPQHF.

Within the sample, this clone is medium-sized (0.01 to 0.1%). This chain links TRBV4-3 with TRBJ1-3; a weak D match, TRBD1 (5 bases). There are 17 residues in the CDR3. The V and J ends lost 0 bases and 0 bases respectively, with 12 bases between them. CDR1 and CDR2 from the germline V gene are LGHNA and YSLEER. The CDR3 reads CASSQERGLSSGNTIYF. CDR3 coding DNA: TGCGCCAGCAGCCAAGAGCGGGGCTTGAGCTCTGGAAACACCATATATTTT.

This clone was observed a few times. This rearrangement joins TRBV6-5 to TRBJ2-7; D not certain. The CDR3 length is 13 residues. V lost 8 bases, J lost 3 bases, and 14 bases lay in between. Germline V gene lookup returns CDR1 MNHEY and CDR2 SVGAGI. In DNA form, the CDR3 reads TGTGCCAGCGGCCCGAGGCGGTACTACGAGCAGTACTTC. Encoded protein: CASGPRRYYEQYF.

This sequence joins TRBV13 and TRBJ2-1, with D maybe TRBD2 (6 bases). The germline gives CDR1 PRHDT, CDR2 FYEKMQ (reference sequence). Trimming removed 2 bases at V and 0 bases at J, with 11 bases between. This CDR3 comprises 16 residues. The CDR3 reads CASSLRRESSYNEQFF. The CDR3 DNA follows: TGTGCCAGCAGCTTAAGACGGGAGAGCTCCTACAATGAGCAGTTCTTC.

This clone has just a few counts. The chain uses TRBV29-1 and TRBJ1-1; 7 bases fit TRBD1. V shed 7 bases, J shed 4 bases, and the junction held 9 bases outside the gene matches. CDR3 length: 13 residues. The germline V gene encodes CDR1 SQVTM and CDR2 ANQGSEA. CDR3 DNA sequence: TGCAGCGCAACAACAGGGGCCCTCACTGAAGCTTTCTTT. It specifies CSATTGALTEAFF.

The CDR3 bases are TGCAGCGTCCGTATTTGGACTAGCAATGAGCAGTTCTTC. It yields the protein CSVRIWTSNEQFF. The chain employs TRBV29-1 and TRBJ2-1, with 7 bases lining up with TRBD2. There are 13 residues in the CDR3. The ends lost 6 bases at V and 6 bases at J; junction bases unmatched: 8. Looked up from germline, CDR1 is SQVTM and CDR2 is ANQGSEA.

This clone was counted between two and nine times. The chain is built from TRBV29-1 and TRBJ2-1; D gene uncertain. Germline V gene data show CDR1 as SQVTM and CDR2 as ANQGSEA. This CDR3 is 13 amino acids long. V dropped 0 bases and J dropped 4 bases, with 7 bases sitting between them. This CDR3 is CSVEDREYNEQFF. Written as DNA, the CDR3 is TGCAGCGTTGAAGATCGAGAGTACAATGAGCAGTTCTTC.

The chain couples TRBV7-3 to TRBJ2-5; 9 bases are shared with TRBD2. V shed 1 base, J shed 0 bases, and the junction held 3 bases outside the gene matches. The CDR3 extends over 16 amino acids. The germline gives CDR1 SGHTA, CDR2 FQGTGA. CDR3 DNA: TGTGCCAGCAGCTTAAATGCGGGAGGGTACCAAGAGACCCAGTACTTC. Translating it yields CASSLNAGGYQETQYF.

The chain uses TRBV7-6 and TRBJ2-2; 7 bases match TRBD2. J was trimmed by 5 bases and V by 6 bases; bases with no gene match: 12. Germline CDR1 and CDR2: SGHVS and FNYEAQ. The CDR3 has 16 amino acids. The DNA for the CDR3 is TGTGCCAGCAGTTATGGACTCGGGGGGTTTACCGGGGAGCTGTTTTTT. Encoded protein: CASSYGLGGFTGELFF.

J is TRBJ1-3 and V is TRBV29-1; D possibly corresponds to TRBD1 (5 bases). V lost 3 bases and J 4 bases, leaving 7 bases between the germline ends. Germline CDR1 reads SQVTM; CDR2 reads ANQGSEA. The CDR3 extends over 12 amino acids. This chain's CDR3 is CSVEGRGNTIYF. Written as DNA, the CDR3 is TGCAGCGTTGAGGGACGGGGAAACACCATATATTTT.

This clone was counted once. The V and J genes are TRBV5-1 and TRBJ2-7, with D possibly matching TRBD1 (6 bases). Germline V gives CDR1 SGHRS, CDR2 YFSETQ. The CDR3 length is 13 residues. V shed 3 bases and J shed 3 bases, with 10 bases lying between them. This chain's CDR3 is CASSSVDSYEQYF. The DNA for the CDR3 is TGCGCCAGCAGCTCGGTGGACAGCTACGAGCAGTACTTC.

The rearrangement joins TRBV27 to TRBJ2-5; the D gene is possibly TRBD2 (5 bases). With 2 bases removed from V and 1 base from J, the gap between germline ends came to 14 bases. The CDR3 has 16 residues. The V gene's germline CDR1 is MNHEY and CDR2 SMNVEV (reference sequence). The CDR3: CASSLRAASFQETQYF. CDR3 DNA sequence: TGTGCCAGCAGTTTACGGGCAGCTAGCTTCCAAGAGACCCAGTACTTC.

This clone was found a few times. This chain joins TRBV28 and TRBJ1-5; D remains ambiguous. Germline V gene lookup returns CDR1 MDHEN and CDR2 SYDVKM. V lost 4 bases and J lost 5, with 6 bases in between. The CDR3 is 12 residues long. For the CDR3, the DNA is TGTGCCAGCAGTTCCCTTCATCAGCCCCAGCATTTT. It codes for CASSSLHQPQHF.

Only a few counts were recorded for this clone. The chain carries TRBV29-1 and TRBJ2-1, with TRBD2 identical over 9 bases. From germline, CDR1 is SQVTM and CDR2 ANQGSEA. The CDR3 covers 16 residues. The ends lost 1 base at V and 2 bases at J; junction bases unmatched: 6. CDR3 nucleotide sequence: TGCAGCGTTGAAGGGGGGCGGGAGGGCGCCTACAATGAGCAGTTCTTC. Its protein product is CSVEGGREGAYNEQFF.

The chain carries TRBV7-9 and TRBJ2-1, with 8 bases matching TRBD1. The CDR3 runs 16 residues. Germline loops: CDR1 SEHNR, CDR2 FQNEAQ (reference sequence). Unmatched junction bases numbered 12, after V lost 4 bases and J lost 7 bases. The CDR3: CASSSGTGGILNEQFF. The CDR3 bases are TGTGCCAGCAGCTCCGGGACAGGCGGAATTCTGAATGAGCAGTTCTTC.

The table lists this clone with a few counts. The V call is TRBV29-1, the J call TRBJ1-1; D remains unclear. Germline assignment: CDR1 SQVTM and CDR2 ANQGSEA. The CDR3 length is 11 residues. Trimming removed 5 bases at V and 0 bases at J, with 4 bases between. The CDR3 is CSVPLNTEAFF. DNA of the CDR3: TGCAGCGTTCCCCTGAACACTGAAGCTTTCTTT.